These T cell receptor beta chains were read from a single sample in a study of T cell responses to AZD1222 COVID-19 vaccine. TCRdb's copy holds only in-frame clones and misses some; the assay was immunoSEQ multiplex PCR. The data show under 150,000 clones, roughly 82% seen once. Sequencing used peripheral blood, obtained 28 days after the second AZD1222 dose. These receptors all come from an adult who received the AZD1222 COVID-19 vaccine. CDR3s leave out the opening cysteine and the closing phenylalanine or tryptophan.

V: TRBV5-6; J: TRBJ2-7; CDR3: ASSLGGGKYEQY
V: TRBV11-3; J: TRBJ2-6; CDR3: ASSPRGTGANVLT
V: TRBV6-5; J: TRBJ1-1; CDR3: ASRMFLLTEAF
V: TRBV9; J: TRBJ2-3; CDR3: ASSPRGGEDTQY
V: TRBV5-3; J: TRBJ1-2; CDR3: ARSRGLRESYT
V: TRBV4-1; J: TRBJ1-2; CDR3: ASSQKPEGNYGYT
V: TRBV7-2; J: TRBJ1-2; CDR3: ASSLQGAGNYGYT
V: TRBV12-3/TRBV12-4; J: TRBJ2-2; CDR3: ASMGGAGELF
V: TRBV6-5; J: TRBJ2-1; CDR3: ASSPGKGYEQF
V: TRBV30; J: TRBJ1-2; CDR3: AWSGGWDYGYT
V: TRBV21-1; J: TRBJ1-2; CDR3: ASRSVEGDGYT
V: TRBV9; J: TRBJ2-5; CDR3: ASSVGVGMETQY
V: TRBV2; J: TRBJ1-1; CDR3: ASKVNGGGTEAF
V: TRBV4-1; J: TRBJ1-4; CDR3: ASSLRGFYGEKLF
V: TRBV5-1; J: TRBJ2-3; CDR3: ASSLYDFRTDTQY
V: TRBV9; J: TRBJ1-2; CDR3: ASSVHGTETLGYT
V: TRBV11-2; J: TRBJ1-1; CDR3: ASSLDGGGGVGTEAF
V: TRBV25-1; J: TRBJ1-1; CDR3: ASSWGMNTEAF
V: TRBV25-1; J: TRBJ1-6; CDR3: ASSELAGYSPLH
V: TRBV4-2; J: TRBJ2-7; CDR3: ASSQDPAGVAYEQY
V: TRBV28; J: TRBJ1-4; CDR3: ASSSYGKLF
V: TRBV19; J: TRBJ1-5; CDR3: ASRPDRDSNQPQH
V: TRBV6-5; J: TRBJ2-7; CDR3: ASSYSGHSYEQY
V: TRBV19; J: TRBJ1-5; CDR3: AWTDSNQPQH
V: TRBV4-1; J: TRBJ2-7; CDR3: ASSQGHGGGNVEQY